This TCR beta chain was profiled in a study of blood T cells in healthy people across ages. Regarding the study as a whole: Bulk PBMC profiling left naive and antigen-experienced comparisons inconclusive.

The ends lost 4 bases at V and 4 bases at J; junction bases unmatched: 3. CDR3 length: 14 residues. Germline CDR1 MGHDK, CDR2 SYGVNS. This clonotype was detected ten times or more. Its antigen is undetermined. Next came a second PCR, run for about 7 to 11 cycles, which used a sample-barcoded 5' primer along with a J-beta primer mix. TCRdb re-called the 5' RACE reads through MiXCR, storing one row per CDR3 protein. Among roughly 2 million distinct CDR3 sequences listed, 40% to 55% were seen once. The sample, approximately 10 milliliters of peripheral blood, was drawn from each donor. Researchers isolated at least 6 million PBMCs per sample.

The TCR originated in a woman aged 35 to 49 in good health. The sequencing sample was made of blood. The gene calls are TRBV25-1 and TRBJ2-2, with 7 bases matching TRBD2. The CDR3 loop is CASSASGGTGELFF. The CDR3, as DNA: TGTGCCAGCAGTGCTTCGGGGGGCACCGGGGAGCTGTTTTTT.